These 6 T cell receptor beta chains share one sample of origin, sequenced in a study of shared clonotypes between healthy human individuals. Data came from immunoSEQ multiplex PCR; TCRdb stores just in-frame clones and leaves some out. This sample carries about 2.3 million clones, just under 95% of them seen once, and the ten largest clones take around 0.4%. The specimen sequenced was naive CD4+ T cells from PBMCs. Subset of the sample: CD45RA+ positively selected. The receptors stem from a man aged 18-30 years in good health. Some clones in this sample may be carry-over from other donors' samples.

The CDR3 DNA follows: TGTGCCAGCAGTGAACGGACTAGCGGCTCCTACAATGAGCAGTTCTTC. Protein: CASSERTSGSYNEQFF. The chain joins TRBV6-1 to TRBJ2-1, with 10 bases identical to TRBD2. CDR1 MNHNS and CDR2 SASEGT come from the germline V gene. This CDR3 contains 16 residues. The J segment lost 0 bases and the V segment lost 2 bases, leaving 1 base of the junction unmatched.

The chain carries TRBV5-1 and TRBJ2-1, with D unresolved. V was clipped by 4 bases and J by 7 bases, with 12 bases between them. The CDR3 runs 13 residues. Germline assignment: CDR1 SGHRS and CDR2 YFSETQ. CDR3 in DNA: TGCGCCAGCAGCCGCGACCGACCGAATGAGCAGTTCTTC. This codes for CASSRDRPNEQFF.

This clone occurred once. The rearrangement joins TRBV5-6 to TRBJ2-4; 7 nucleotides line up with TRBD2. The V and J ends lost 3 bases and 8 bases, in that order; junction bases with no gene match: 11. The CDR3 length is 15 residues. Germline values: CDR1 SGHDT, CDR2 YYEEEE. The CDR3 loop reads CASSSHGRSWDIQYF. The DNA of the CDR3 is TGTGCCAGCAGCTCCCACGGGAGGTCTTGGGACATTCAGTACTTC.

The chain is built from TRBV28 and TRBJ1-5; possibly TRBD1 for D (6 bases). With 3 bases removed from V and 8 bases from J, the gap between germline ends came to 20 bases. The CDR3 runs 16 residues. Germline V gene lookup returns CDR1 MDHEN and CDR2 SYDVKM. The DNA of the CDR3 is TGTGCCAGCAGTTTGGCCCGTTCAGGGGCAACGGAGCCCCAGCATTTT. Its translation: CASSLARSGATEPQHF.

This chain joins TRBV6-1 and TRBJ2-1; D assignment may be TRBD1 or TRBD2 (5 bases each). Germline CDR1 reads MNHNS; CDR2 reads SASEGT. There are 12 residues in the CDR3. CDR3 in amino acids: CASQGPYNEQFF. Here the CDR3 DNA reads TGTGCGTCCCAGGGACCCTACAATGAGCAGTTCTTC.

This chain uses TRBV5-1 with TRBJ2-1; D is possibly TRBD2 (6 bases). Germline V CDR1 and CDR2: SGHRS, YFSETQ. The ends were cut back, 3 bases at V and 7 bases at J, with 11 bases in the middle. There are 13 residues in the CDR3. CDR3 DNA: TGCGCCAGCAGCTCCACGGGGGTGAATGAGCAGTTCTTC. Protein sequence: CASSSTGVNEQFF.